Below are 26 T cell receptor beta chains sequenced from a single sample in a study of blood T cell repertoires in COVID-19. Sequencing used immunoSEQ multiplex PCR; TCRdb keeps in-frame clones, though not all of them. The table shows about 140,000 clones, with 86% occurring only once. The sequencing input was peripheral blood. The receptors were sampled from an older woman with acute or convalescent COVID-19.

The chain combines TRBV24-1 with TRBJ2-1; perhaps TRBD1 as D (6 bases). V lost 0 bases to trimming and J lost 4 bases, with 18 bases between them. Germline lookup yields CDR1 KGHDR and CDR2 SFDVKD. This CDR3 comprises 18 residues. Here the CDR3 DNA reads TGTGCCACCAGTGATTTGACTATCCGGGACACCGATTACAATGAGCAGTTCTTC. The encoded protein is CATSDLTIRDTDYNEQFF.

The rearrangement joins TRBV19 to TRBJ1-5; the D is unclear. The CDR3 is made up of 17 amino acids. Germline V gives CDR1 LNHDA, CDR2 SQIVND (reference sequence). Trimming took off 3 bases at V and 1 base at J, with 16 bases between the two ends. The CDR3, as DNA: TGTGCCAGTAGTATCCATATGGGCAACCCCAGCAATCAGCCCCAGCATTTT. Translating it yields CASSIHMGNPSNQPQHF.

This clone has more than one count but fewer than ten. V usage is TRBV19 and J usage is TRBJ2-1; 10 nucleotides line up with TRBD2. After removal of 3 bases from V and 2 bases from J, the junction contained 4 bases not matched to a gene. Germline loops: CDR1 LNHDA, CDR2 SQIVND (reference sequence). This CDR3 spans 16 amino acids. The CDR3 region has the DNA TGTGCCAGTAGTATGGGGCTAGCGGGGGCCTACAATGAGCAGTTCTTC. Its protein is CASSMGLAGAYNEQFF.

The chain employs TRBV5-1 and TRBJ2-7; 8 bases are shared with TRBD1. V was pared by 0 bases and J by 6 bases, with 8 bases of the junction left unmatched. The CDR3 has 15 amino acids. The germline gives CDR1 SGHRS, CDR2 YFSETQ. CDR3 nucleotide sequence: TGCGCCAGCAGCTTGGGGGCAGGGGGCTCCCTCGAGCAGTACTTC. Its protein is CASSLGAGGSLEQYF.

V gene TRBV3-1 (or the pseudogene TRBV3-2) combines with J gene TRBJ1-4; a weak D match, TRBD1 (5 bases). The CDR3 has 14 residues. Germline V gives CDR1 LGHDT, CDR2 YNNKEL (reference sequence). Trimming removed 3 bases at V and 8 bases at J, with 13 bases between. CDR3 nucleotide sequence: TGTGCCAGCAGCCATGGGGGAGGTTTCGAAAAACTGTTTTTT. This codes for CASSHGGGFEKLFF.

The chain uses TRBV6-5 and TRBJ1-1, with D hard to call. The CDR3 is 13 amino acids. Trimming took 4 bases from V and 0 from J, leaving 6 bases between them. The V gene's germline CDR1 is MNHEY and CDR2 SVGAGI. CDR3: CASSSQVNTEAFF. CDR3 in DNA: TGTGCCAGCAGTTCCCAGGTGAACACTGAAGCTTTCTTT.

The V and J genes are TRBV9 and TRBJ1-6; possible D gene TRBD1, 6 bases. Germline V gene data show CDR1 as SGDLS and CDR2 as YYNGEE. This CDR3 is built from 15 residues. V was trimmed by 1 base and J by 9 bases, leaving 14 bases between them. The CDR3 DNA follows: TGTGCCAGCAGCGTAAAGTGGCAGGGGAGTTCACCCCTCCACTTT. Amino acid sequence: CASSVKWQGSSPLHF.

The rearrangement joins TRBV4-1 to TRBJ1-2; 9 bases line up with TRBD1. Trimming took 4 bases from V and 4 from J; bases not matched to a gene: 10. Germline V gene sequence: CDR1 MGHRA, CDR2 YSYEKL. The CDR3 sequence is 16 residues long. The CDR3 region is CASSPLPGQGLYGYTF. The CDR3 nucleotides are TGCGCCAGCAGCCCTCTACCGGGACAGGGCCTCTATGGCTACACCTTC.

This sequence joins TRBV5-1 and TRBJ1-3, with a possible D match to TRBD1 (5 bases). Germline V gene data show CDR1 as SGHRS and CDR2 as YFSETQ. The CDR3 length is 15 residues. Trimming cost V 0 bases and J 2 bases, with 9 bases left between them. CDR3: CASSLDRPPGNTIYF. Written as DNA, the CDR3 is TGCGCCAGCAGCTTGGACAGGCCACCTGGAAACACCATATATTTT.

This sequence joins TRBV7-2 and TRBJ1-1; no reliable D call. The CDR3 covers 12 residues. Germline CDR1 and CDR2: SGHTA and FQGNSA. Trimming cost V 3 bases and J 11 bases, with 13 bases left between them. The CDR3 region has the DNA TGTGCCAGCAGCTTTATGAGGAAAAAGGCTTTCTTT. Protein product: CASSFMRKKAFF.

This clone has a handful of counts. The V call is TRBV27, the J call TRBJ1-5; D might be TRBD1 (6 bases). V was trimmed by 4 bases and J by 2 bases, leaving 12 bases between them. The CDR3 totals 15 residues. CDR1 MNHEY and CDR2 SMNVEV come from the germline V gene (reference sequence). As DNA, the CDR3 is TGTGCCAGCAGTTCGCCTTACAGGGGCAATCAGCCCCAGCATTTT. Protein sequence: CASSSPYRGNQPQHF.

This clone turned up a few times. The rearrangement links TRBV9 to TRBJ1-1; perhaps TRBD1 as D (6 bases). V lost 4 bases and J lost 6, with 19 bases in between. The CDR3 has 15 amino acids. Germline V gene lookup returns CDR1 SGDLS and CDR2 YYNGEE. CDR3 protein: CASSTYPGAGAEAFF. The DNA of the CDR3 is TGTGCCAGCAGCACCTACCCGGGGGCGGGGGCTGAAGCTTTCTTT.

The sample holds one count of this clone. CDR3 nucleotide sequence: TGTGCCACCAAGTGGGGACAGGGGGCTGATGGCTACACCTTC. This encodes CATKWGQGADGYTF. This chain links TRBV6-5 with TRBJ1-2; TRBD1 agrees at 12 bases. The trim removed 10 bases at V and 6 bases at J, leaving 9 bases unmatched. Germline CDR1 reads MNHEY; CDR2 reads SVGAGI. The CDR3 runs to 14 residues.

The gene calls are TRBV7-2 and TRBJ2-2; D is perhaps TRBD1 (5 bases). Trimming shortened V by 0 bases and J by 0 bases, and 14 bases separated the two germline ends. CDR3 length: 18 amino acids. Germline loops: CDR1 SGHTA, CDR2 FQGNSA. CDR3 bases: TGTGCCAGCAGCTTAGCTTTAGTTGGGGCCGCGAACACCGGGGAGCTGTTTTTT. Its translation is CASSLALVGAANTGELFF.

The chain has TRBV6-5 and TRBJ2-7, with a weak D call TRBD1 (6 bases). Germline V gene lookup returns CDR1 MNHEY and CDR2 SVGAGI. The CDR3 loop spans 13 amino acids. Trimming shortened V by 7 bases and J by 0 bases, and 10 bases separated the two germline ends. The CDR3 region is CASKDRTSYEQYF. Written as DNA, the CDR3 is TGTGCCAGCAAAGACAGGACCTCCTACGAGCAGTACTTC.

This clone appeared many times. Other DNA sequences within the sample encode an identical CDR3. This chain uses TRBV5-4 with TRBJ1-5, with a tentative D call TRBD1 (5 bases). Deletions cut 4 bases from V and 2 bases from J, with 10 bases between. This CDR3 region has 14 residues. Per the germline V gene, CDR1 is SGHNT and CDR2 is YYREEE (reference sequence). The CDR3 spells CASSLQGGNQPQHF. CDR3 bases: TGTGCCAGCAGCCTGCAAGGGGGCAATCAGCCCCAGCATTTT.

The rearrangement joins TRBV19 to TRBJ1-3; TRBD1 is a possible D gene (6 bases). Germline V gene sequence: CDR1 LNHDA, CDR2 SQIVND (reference sequence). V was clipped by 10 bases and J by 1 base, with 20 bases between them. The CDR3 runs to 16 residues. In DNA, the CDR3 is TGTGCCACGTCTACAGGGAATCTTGGGTCTGGAAACACCATATATTTT. This encodes CATSTGNLGSGNTIYF.

This sequence joins TRBV15 and TRBJ2-6; D possibly corresponds to TRBD2 (5 bases). The CDR3 sequence is 16 residues long. Germline CDR1 LNHNV, CDR2 YYDKDF (reference sequence). Trimming removed 0 bases from V and 3 bases from J, with 9 bases in between. Here the CDR3 DNA reads TGTGCCACCAGCAGAGATCGAGGGAGTGGGGCCAACGTCCTGACTTTC. This translates into CATSRDRGSGANVLTF.

The chain employs TRBV19 and TRBJ2-7; weak D call: TRBD1 (6 bases). Trimming pared 1 base from V and 1 base from J, leaving 11 bases between. The CDR3 runs 15 residues. CDR1 is LNHDA, CDR2 SQIVND, per germline (reference sequence). Here the CDR3 DNA reads TGTGCCAGTAGTATAGGGACAGCGCTTTCCTACGAGCAGTACTTC. Translated, it gives CASSIGTALSYEQYF. Supplemented by reference TRBV19 and TRBJ2-7, the full variable domain reads DGGITQSPKYLFRKEGQNVTLSCEQNLNHDAMYWYRQDPGQGLRLIYYSQIVNDFQKGDIAEGYSVSREKKESFPLTVTSAQKNPTAFYLCASSIGTALSYEQYFGPGTRLTVT.

The chain combines TRBV5-6 with TRBJ2-3, with TRBD1 matching 8 bases. From germline, CDR1 is SGHDT and CDR2 YYEEEE. This CDR3 has 15 residues. With 2 bases clipped from V and 0 bases from J, the junction kept 2 bases outside the gene matches. The chain's CDR3 is CASSFRGLSTDTQYF. CDR3 in DNA: TGTGCCAGCAGCTTCAGGGGGCTGAGCACAGATACGCAGTATTTT.

CDR3 sequence (DNA): TGTGCCAGCATACAGGGAATATCCACAGATACGCAGTATTTT. This encodes CASIQGISTDTQYF. The chain carries TRBV2 and TRBJ2-3, with D possibly matching TRBD1 (6 bases). The germline V gene has CDR1 SNHLY and CDR2 FYNNEI. V lost 7 bases and J lost 2, with 13 bases in between. The CDR3 length is 14 residues.

The rearrangement joins TRBV27 to TRBJ2-3; the D gene is possibly TRBD1 (5 bases). There are 12 residues in the CDR3. The V gene's germline CDR1 is MNHEY and CDR2 SMNVEV (reference sequence). V was cut by 4 bases and J by 4 bases, with 6 bases left in between. CDR3 protein: CASSSTADTQYF. As DNA, the CDR3 is TGTGCCAGCAGTTCGACAGCAGATACGCAGTATTTT.

The rearrangement uses TRBV3-1 (or the pseudogene TRBV3-2) and TRBJ1-6, with D uncertain. This CDR3 has 17 amino acids. V dropped 1 base and J dropped 9 bases, with 19 bases sitting between them. Germline lookup yields CDR1 LGHDT and CDR2 YNNKEL (reference sequence). The CDR3 reads CASSQGRSGSSGSPLHF. The CDR3 DNA reads as TGTGCCAGCAGCCAAGGTCGGTCGGGAAGCAGTGGTTCACCCCTCCACTTT.

V is TRBV18 and J is TRBJ1-1; D not resolved. The V end lost 3 bases, the J end lost 3 bases, and 11 bases lay between the germline ends. CDR3 length: 14 amino acids. CDR1 and CDR2 (germline): KGHSH, LQKENI. CDR3 residues: CASSPLGRDTEAFF. CDR3 sequence (DNA): TGTGCCAGCTCACCCCTGGGCAGAGACACTGAAGCTTTCTTT.

This chain connects TRBV7-9 to TRBJ1-1, with 8 bases lining up with TRBD1. The CDR3 extends over 12 amino acids. The V and J ends lost 3 bases and 8 bases, in that order; junction bases with no gene match: 2. CDR1 SEHNR and CDR2 FQNEAQ come from the germline V gene (reference sequence). The CDR3 protein is CASSFWDREAFF. The CDR3 nucleotides read TGTGCCAGCAGCTTCTGGGACAGGGAAGCTTTCTTT.

The V call is TRBV3-1 (or the pseudogene TRBV3-2), the J call TRBJ2-7; the match to TRBD1 covers 7 bases. Per the germline V gene, CDR1 is LGHDT and CDR2 is YNNKEL (reference sequence). With V trimmed by 3 bases and J by 0 bases, 5 bases remained unmatched. The CDR3 runs 15 residues. The DNA of the CDR3 is TGTGCCAGCAGCCAGGGGACAGAAATCTCCTACGAGCAGTACTTC. It codes for CASSQGTEISYEQYF.